The 4 T cell receptor beta chains listed next were all sequenced from one sample in a study of cytomegalovirus exposure and HLA in healthy donors. PCR involved 60 Vbeta and 13 Jbeta primers. Produced via immunoSEQ multiplex PCR; TCRdb's table is partial and in-frame only. The repertoire holds about 160,000 clones, with approximately 80% as singletons. Sequencing was carried out using PBMCs. These TCRs come from a woman aged 18-29 years in good health and CMV-seronegative.

The chain carries TRBV7-9 and TRBJ2-5; 13 bases are shared with TRBD2. The V and J ends lost 1 base and 11 bases, in that order; junction bases with no gene match: 4. Looked up from germline, CDR1 is SEHNR and CDR2 is FQNEAQ (reference sequence). This CDR3 spans 14 amino acids. CDR3 in DNA: TGTGCCAGCAGCTTAGAGGGACTAGCGGGATCTCAGTACTTC. It translates to CASSLEGLAGSQYF.

The J gene is TRBJ2-6, the V gene TRBV2, with 9 nucleotides matching TRBD1. The length of the CDR3 is 20 residues. V dropped 6 bases and J dropped 0; count of bases not matched to a gene: 15. Per germline, CDR1 SNHLY and CDR2 FYNNEI. In nucleotides, the CDR3 is TGTGCCAGCAGACCCGGGACAGGGATGGTCTATTCCTCTGGGGCCAACGTCCTGACTTTC. Protein product: CASRPGTGMVYSSGANVLTF.

The rearrangement uses TRBV7-9 and TRBJ2-2; 7 bases are a match to TRBD2. The germline CDR1 and CDR2 sequences are SEHNR and FQNEAQ (reference sequence). V shed 10 bases and J 0 bases; nucleotides not matched to a gene: 11. The length of the CDR3 is 16 residues. DNA for the CDR3: TGTGCCACTAGAAAGGGAGGGCCGGCGAACACCGGGGAGCTGTTTTTT. Amino acids: CATRKGGPANTGELFF.

The V gene is TRBV6-5, the J gene TRBJ2-5, with D possibly TRBD1 on 6 matching bases. Germline V gives CDR1 MNHEY, CDR2 SVGAGI. Trimming cost V 4 bases and J 4 bases, with 10 bases left between them. The length of the CDR3 is 13 residues. This CDR3 is CASSSTGPETQYF. For the CDR3, the DNA is TGTGCCAGCAGTTCGACAGGTCCAGAGACCCAGTACTTC.